Following are 18 T cell receptor beta chains from one sample sequenced in a study of Ad26.COV2.S vaccination and SARS-CoV-2 variants. The sample's treatment: roughly 20 received Ad26.COV2.S at low or high dose, single or two shots; 5 received placebo; per-sample allocation not given. Each sample was drawn 63 days after the first injection (of vaccine or placebo). Assay used: immunoSEQ multiplex PCR; TCRdb lists only in-frame clones, some missing. The profile shows more than 300,000 clones, 75% to 90% of them singletons. Sample: peripheral blood, taken in a trial of Ad26.COV2.S vaccine versus placebo. These TCRs come from a person between 18 and 60 years old who received the Ad26.COV2.S COVID-19 vaccine or a placebo.

The chain recombines TRBV29-1 with TRBJ1-3; D call uncertain. CDR1 and CDR2 (germline): SQVTM, ANQGSEA. This CDR3 has 13 residues. The V end was cut by 4 bases, the J end by 2 bases, with 9 bases between. Here the CDR3 DNA reads TGCAGCGTTGGGGCTGGGGCTGGAAACACCATATATTTT. This codes for CSVGAGAGNTIYF. Combining the CDR3 with reference TRBV29-1 and TRBJ1-3 gives the whole variable domain SAVISQKPSRDICQRGTSLTIQCQVDSQVTMMFWYRQQPGQSLTLIATANQGSEATYESGFVIDKFPISRPNLTFSTLTVSNMSPEDSSIYLCSVGAGAGNTIYFGEGSWLTVV.

Comments on this clone: Germline and junction disagree at one end, which may indicate a read error. The chain employs TRBV4-2 and TRBJ1-6; 7 positions agree with TRBD1. Germline CDR1 reads LGHNA; CDR2 reads YNFKEQ. This CDR3 region has 16 residues. The CDR3 region is CASSQEGGAYNSPLHF. CDR3 in DNA: TGTGCCAGCAGCCAAGAAGGGGGCGCCTACAATTCACCCCTCCACTTT.

This clone was seen a single time. The chain couples TRBV6-2 or TRBV6-3 to TRBJ2-1; tentative D call: TRBD2 (6 bases). The CDR3 is made up of 15 amino acids. V lost 5 bases to trimming and J lost 4 bases, with 15 bases between them. Germline V gives CDR1 MNHEY, CDR2 SVGEGT. The CDR3: CASSQSRGPYNEQFF. The CDR3 DNA follows: TGTGCCAGCAGTCAGTCGCGGGGCCCATACAATGAGCAGTTCTTC.

The chain is built from TRBV13 and TRBJ2-5, with unresolved D. Trimming left V 2 bases short and J 2 bases short, with 6 bases between. The CDR3 has 13 residues. Germline CDR1 PRHDT, CDR2 FYEKMQ (reference sequence). In DNA form, the CDR3 reads TGTGCCAGCAGCTTAAGGCCGCAAGAGACCCAGTACTTC. Protein product: CASSLRPQETQYF.

The V gene is TRBV19, the J gene TRBJ1-1; D not certain. The CDR3 loop spans 15 amino acids. V was cut by 7 bases and J by 0 bases, with 15 bases left in between. CDR1 and CDR2 (germline): LNHDA, SQIVND (reference sequence). The CDR3 coding sequence is TGTGCCAGTACCCCAGGAGCACACATGAACACTGAAGCTTTCTTT. This encodes CASTPGAHMNTEAFF.

The V and J genes are TRBV19 and TRBJ1-6; TRBD1 aligns across 7 bases. The CDR3 consists of 16 residues. V lost 3 bases, J lost 6 bases, and 8 bases stayed unmatched. The germline V gene has CDR1 LNHDA and CDR2 SQIVND (reference sequence). The CDR3 region has the DNA TGTGCCAGTAGTATGGATTTCCGGGACAGTAATTCACCCCTCCACTTT. Translating it yields CASSMDFRDSNSPLHF. Combining the CDR3 with reference TRBV19 and TRBJ1-6 gives the whole variable domain DGGITQSPKYLFRKEGQNVTLSCEQNLNHDAMYWYRQDPGQGLRLIYYSQIVNDFQKGDIAEGYSVSREKKESFPLTVTSAQKNPTAFYLCASSMDFRDSNSPLHFGNGTRLTVT.

The rearrangement joins TRBV4-3 to TRBJ1-1; D is undetermined. V dropped 1 base and J dropped 5 bases, with 20 bases sitting between them. Looked up from germline, CDR1 is LGHNA and CDR2 is YSLEER. The CDR3 is made up of 17 amino acids. CDR3 in DNA: TGCGCCAGCAGCCAAGTGGGTAAGGTTTCGGTGGGGACTGAAGCTTTCTTT. It yields the protein CASSQVGKVSVGTEAFF.

This clone was seen a few times. The chain employs TRBV5-4 and TRBJ1-4; unclear D gene. This CDR3 contains 14 residues. V dropped 4 bases and J dropped 7 bases, with 14 bases sitting between them. The germline V gene encodes CDR1 SGHNT and CDR2 YYREEE (reference sequence). CDR3 bases: TGTGCCAGCAGCCCCGATTTGTGGGGTGAAAAACTGTTTTTT. Its protein is CASSPDLWGEKLFF.

This chain joins TRBV19 and TRBJ1-6; D is undetermined. V lost 1 base, J lost 0 bases, and 13 bases lay in between. CDR1 is LNHDA and CDR2 is SQIVND in the germline V gene (reference sequence). This CDR3 has 18 residues. CDR3 DNA: TGTGCCAGTAGTATAGTCCTGCTCAGGAGCTCCTATAATTCACCCCTCCACTTT. It encodes CASSIVLLRSSYNSPLHF.

The gene calls are TRBV7-2 and TRBJ1-2; no definite D call. Trimming left V 1 base short and J 0 bases short, with 12 bases between. The CDR3 consists of 16 residues. The germline CDR1 and CDR2 sequences are SGHTA and FQGNSA. CDR3 bases: TGTGCCAGCAGCTTAGGAGGAGGGCCTTCTAACTATGGCTACACCTTC. Residues: CASSLGGGPSNYGYTF.

This sequence joins TRBV27 and TRBJ2-7, with 9 bases that match TRBD1. Trimming cost V 3 bases and J 1 base; bases outside gene matches: 1. The CDR3 covers 14 residues. The germline V gene has CDR1 MNHEY and CDR2 SMNVEV (reference sequence). The CDR3 sequence: CASSFGTGSYEQYF. CDR3 bases: TGTGCCAGCAGTTTTGGGACAGGGTCCTACGAGCAGTACTTC.

The chain joins TRBV29-1 to TRBJ1-1; D not resolved. CDR1 is SQVTM, CDR2 ANQGSEA, per germline. There are 12 residues in the CDR3. Trimming cost V 5 bases and J 3 bases, with 10 bases left between them. The DNA for the CDR3 is TGCAGCGTTAGGAGGCGGGACACTGAAGCTTTCTTT. Protein sequence: CSVRRRDTEAFF.

V is TRBV5-1 and J is TRBJ1-1; D is perhaps TRBD1 (5 bases). The germline V and J ends were trimmed by 6 bases and 5 bases, with 11 bases remaining between them. The CDR3 sequence is 12 residues long. Looked up from germline, CDR1 is SGHRS and CDR2 is YFSETQ. The CDR3 sequence is CASKTEGTEAFF. CDR3 DNA: TGCGCCAGCAAGACAGAGGGGACTGAAGCTTTCTTT.

The J gene is TRBJ2-3, the V gene TRBV11-3; D remains ambiguous. V was pared by 4 bases and J by 1 base, with 6 bases between. The CDR3 covers 13 residues. Per the germline V gene, CDR1 is SGHNT and CDR2 is YENEEA. The CDR3 sequence is CASSSTGTDTQYF. As DNA, the CDR3 is TGTGCCAGCAGCTCTACAGGCACAGATACGCAGTATTTT.

This sequence joins TRBV18 and TRBJ2-5; D is unresolved. With 1 base removed from V and 5 bases from J, the gap between germline ends came to 11 bases. The germline gives CDR1 KGHSH, CDR2 LQKENI. This CDR3 has 14 amino acids. The CDR3, as DNA: TGTGCCAGCTCACCACTTGGGGTCGGGGAGACCCAGTACTTC. This sequence encodes CASSPLGVGETQYF.

This chain joins TRBV10-1 and TRBJ2-3, with a weak D call TRBD2 (5 bases). The CDR3 is 14 amino acids. The V end lost 5 bases, the J end lost 3 bases, and 12 bases lay between the germline ends. From germline, CDR1 is WNHNN and CDR2 SYGVQD (reference sequence). As DNA, the CDR3 is TGCGCCAGCAGTTGGGAGTCGGGGACAGATACGCAGTATTTT. Protein sequence: CASSWESGTDTQYF.

The chain uses TRBV18 and TRBJ1-4, with 7 bases that match TRBD1. The CDR3 has 17 residues. Trimming at V came to 3 bases and at J to 5 bases, leaving 12 bases not matched to a gene. Germline-derived CDR1 and CDR2 are KGHSH and LQKENI. CDR3 protein: CASSPLKPDRFNEKLFF. CDR3 DNA: TGTGCCAGCTCACCCCTTAAACCGGACAGGTTCAATGAAAAACTGTTTTTT. The full variable domain, its missing parts supplied by reference TRBV18 and TRBJ1-4, is NAGVMQNPRHLVRRRGQEARLRCSPMKGHSHVYWYRQLPEEGLKFMVYLQKENIIDESGMPKERFSAEFPKEGPSILRIQQVVRGDSAAYFCASSPLKPDRFNEKLFFGSGTQLSVL.

The rearrangement uses TRBV2 and TRBJ2-1; D tentatively reads TRBD1 or TRBD2 (5 bases each). CDR3 length equals 15 residues. Germline V gene lookup returns CDR1 SNHLY and CDR2 FYNNEI. The germline V and J ends were trimmed by 5 bases and 0 bases, with 11 bases remaining between them. The CDR3 nucleotides read TGTGCCAGCAGTAGTGAGGGGCGCTCCTACAATGAGCAGTTCTTC. This sequence encodes CASSSEGRSYNEQFF.